Listed below are T cell receptor beta chains from one sample, sequenced in a study of cytomegalovirus exposure and HLA in healthy donors. Clones were read by immunoSEQ multiplex PCR, and TCRdb kept only the in-frame ones, dropping some. The sample contains around 110,000 clones, roughly three quarters of which appear only once. The material sequenced was PBMCs. The receptors come from a man aged 25-45 years in good health and CMV-seropositive. CDR3s include the opening cysteine and the closing phenylalanine or tryptophan. The order of the fields is D gene, V gene, clone size, J gene, CDR3 DNA, CDR3 protein. D genes are given only for firm matches. Size is omitted from some rows. Given values are once, few, many or a class for expanded clones.

D gene: NA
V gene: TRBV11-3
clone size: NA
J gene: TRBJ1-1
CDR3 DNA: TGTGCCAGCAGTCCATGGGGGACAACCAACACTGAAGCTTTCTTT
CDR3 protein: CASSPWGTTNTEAFF

D gene: TRBD2
V gene: TRBV2
clone size: once
J gene: TRBJ2-6
CDR3 DNA: TGTGCCAGCAGTGTGACTAGCATAATCTCTGGGACCAACGGCCTGACTTTC
CDR3 protein: CASSVTSIISGTNGLTF

D gene: TRBD2
V gene: TRBV19
clone size: NA
J gene: TRBJ2-3
CDR3 DNA: TGTGCCAGTAGTCGGCGGGGGGATCGAGATACGCAGTATTTT
CDR3 protein: CASSRRGDRDTQYF

D gene: NA
V gene: TRBV7-9
clone size: NA
J gene: TRBJ2-7
CDR3 DNA: TGTTCCAGCAGCTTAGAGGGGCTCGAGCAGTACTTC
CDR3 protein: CSSSLEGLEQYF

D gene: NA
V gene: TRBV18
clone size: NA
J gene: TRBJ2-4
CDR3 DNA: TGTGCCAGCTCACCACCGAGTCTAGCCAAAAACATTCAGTACTTC
CDR3 protein: CASSPPSLAKNIQYF

D gene: TRBD1
V gene: TRBV7-2
clone size: NA
J gene: TRBJ1-2
CDR3 DNA: TGTGCCAGCAGCGCACCCGGGACAGCCTTCTATGGCTACACCTTC
CDR3 protein: CASSAPGTAFYGYTF

D gene: TRBD2
V gene: TRBV7-8
clone size: NA
J gene: TRBJ2-1
CDR3 DNA: TGTGCCAGCAGCCGCGGGAGGGGCAATGAGCAGTTCTTC
CDR3 protein: CASSRGRGNEQFF

D gene: TRBD1
V gene: TRBV11-2
clone size: NA
J gene: TRBJ2-5
CDR3 DNA: TGTGCCAGCAGCTTAGAAGGGGGCCTCGCGGAGACCCAGTACTTC
CDR3 protein: CASSLEGGLAETQYF

D gene: TRBD1
V gene: TRBV10-3
clone size: few
J gene: TRBJ1-2
CDR3 DNA: TGTGCCATTCTAGGCGGGACAGGCCCCTATGGCTACACCTTC
CDR3 protein: CAILGGTGPYGYTF

D gene: TRBD2
V gene: TRBV9
clone size: few
J gene: TRBJ2-5
CDR3 DNA: TGTGCCAGCAGCGTTAGCGGGGCCCGGGAGACCCAGTACTTC
CDR3 protein: CASSVSGARETQYF

D gene: TRBD1
V gene: TRBV5-4
clone size: few
J gene: TRBJ2-7
CDR3 DNA: TGTGCCAGCAGCGCCGAGGGGACAGGGCTCTACGAGCAGTACTTC
CDR3 protein: CASSAEGTGLYEQYF

D gene: TRBD2
V gene: TRBV4-3
clone size: NA
J gene: TRBJ2-3
CDR3 DNA: TGCGCCAGCAGCCAAGGCGAGGGACTAGCGGGATTCACAGATACGCAGTATTTT
CDR3 protein: CASSQGEGLAGFTDTQYF

D gene: NA
V gene: TRBV7-6
clone size: NA
J gene: TRBJ2-2
CDR3 DNA: TGTGCCAGCAGCCAGGTGTACAGGACGACCGGGGAGCTGTTTTTT
CDR3 protein: CASSQVYRTTGELFF

D gene: NA
V gene: TRBV10-3
clone size: NA
J gene: TRBJ2-7
CDR3 DNA: TGTGCCATCAGTGAGTACGGCGGGGACGAGCAGTACTTC
CDR3 protein: CAISEYGGDEQYF

D gene: NA
V gene: TRBV6-5
clone size: NA
J gene: TRBJ1-1
CDR3 DNA: TGTGCCAGCCACTCAGGCGCTGAAGCTTTCTTT
CDR3 protein: CASHSGAEAFF

D gene: NA
V gene: TRBV14
clone size: NA
J gene: TRBJ2-5
CDR3 DNA: TGTGCCAGCAGCCCACAGCTAGCATCCCAAGAGACCCAGTACTTC
CDR3 protein: CASSPQLASQETQYF

D gene: TRBD1
V gene: TRBV4-2
clone size: few
J gene: TRBJ2-2
CDR3 DNA: TGTGCCAGCAGCCATCGGACAGGAAACACCGGGGAGCTGTTTTTT
CDR3 protein: CASSHRTGNTGELFF

D gene: NA
V gene: TRBV6-4
clone size: few
J gene: TRBJ2-3
CDR3 DNA: TGTGCCAGCAGCCAGGGGAGCACAGATACGCAGTATTTT
CDR3 protein: CASSQGSTDTQYF

D gene: TRBD2
V gene: TRBV7-6
clone size: NA
J gene: TRBJ2-2
CDR3 DNA: TGTGCCAGCAGCATCGGGACTATGATCGGGGAGCTGTTTTTT
CDR3 protein: CASSIGTMIGELFF

D gene: NA
V gene: TRBV5-1
clone size: NA
J gene: TRBJ1-6
CDR3 DNA: TGCGCCAGCAGCCCTTACAGGGTAGAGGCTTCACCCCTCCACTTT
CDR3 protein: CASSPYRVEASPLHF

D gene: NA
V gene: TRBV2
clone size: NA
J gene: TRBJ2-7
CDR3 DNA: TGTGCCAGCAGTGAGAAGGGGGGGCCGTCCTACGAGCAGTACTTC
CDR3 protein: CASSEKGGPSYEQYF

D gene: TRBD1
V gene: TRBV4-1
clone size: NA
J gene: TRBJ1-1
CDR3 DNA: TGCGCCAGCAGCCACCGACAGGGGGCCTCGAACACTGAAGCTTTCTTT
CDR3 protein: CASSHRQGASNTEAFF

D gene: TRBD2
V gene: TRBV6-4
clone size: few
J gene: TRBJ2-3
CDR3 DNA: TGTGCCAGCAGCGAGGCCGGGGAGGGGTCAGATACGCAGTATTTT
CDR3 protein: CASSEAGEGSDTQYF

D gene: NA
V gene: TRBV5-4
clone size: NA
J gene: TRBJ2-5
CDR3 DNA: TGTGCCAGCAGCCCAACTAGCTTCGGAGAGACCCAGTACTTC
CDR3 protein: CASSPTSFGETQYF

D gene: TRBD1
V gene: TRBV5-1
clone size: few
J gene: TRBJ1-2
CDR3 DNA: TGCGCCAGCAGTGACCTGACAGGGGAAATTACTGGCTACACCTTC
CDR3 protein: CASSDLTGEITGYTF

D gene: TRBD1
V gene: TRBV28
clone size: NA
J gene: TRBJ1-2
CDR3 DNA: TGTGCCAGCAGCCCAATTGACAGGGGGAATGATGGCTACACCTTC
CDR3 protein: CASSPIDRGNDGYTF

D gene: NA
V gene: TRBV6-5
clone size: NA
J gene: TRBJ2-3
CDR3 DNA: TGTGCCAGCAGCCCAGGGACTTACGGCACAGATACGCAGTATTTT
CDR3 protein: CASSPGTYGTDTQYF

D gene: NA
V gene: TRBV7-3
clone size: few
J gene: TRBJ1-1
CDR3 DNA: TGTGCCAGCAGCTTAGGGGGCAGGGGGAACACTGAAGCTTTCTTT
CDR3 protein: CASSLGGRGNTEAFF

D gene: TRBD1
V gene: TRBV5-8
clone size: few
J gene: TRBJ2-7
CDR3 DNA: TGTGCCAGCAGCTTGTTCGGACAGGCGATCTACGAGCAGTACTTC
CDR3 protein: CASSLFGQAIYEQYF

D gene: NA
V gene: TRBV7-8
clone size: NA
J gene: TRBJ1-5
CDR3 DNA: TGTGCCAGCAGCTTAGTTGGGGGGGCTCAGCCCCAGCATTTT
CDR3 protein: CASSLVGGAQPQHF

D gene: TRBD1
V gene: TRBV11-1
clone size: NA
J gene: TRBJ1-4
CDR3 DNA: TGTGCCAGCAGCCCTCAGGGGGCTTTTGAAAAACTGTTTTTT
CDR3 protein: CASSPQGAFEKLFF

D gene: NA
V gene: TRBV4-2
clone size: NA
J gene: TRBJ2-7
CDR3 DNA: TGTGCCAGCAGCCAAGGGTCGACAGAGACTTACGAGCAGTACTTC
CDR3 protein: CASSQGSTETYEQYF

D gene: NA
V gene: TRBV9
clone size: NA
J gene: TRBJ2-1
CDR3 DNA: TGTGCCAGCAGCGTTGGTAGCGCCGACAATGAGCAGTTCTTC
CDR3 protein: CASSVGSADNEQFF

D gene: NA
V gene: TRBV25-1
clone size: NA
J gene: TRBJ2-1
CDR3 DNA: TGTGCCAGCAGTACAGGCCAGGACAATGAGCAGTTCTTC
CDR3 protein: CASSTGQDNEQFF

D gene: NA
V gene: TRBV5-5
clone size: NA
J gene: TRBJ2-7
CDR3 DNA: TGTGCCAGCAGAAACCCAACCCCACTCTCCTACGAGCAGTACTTC
CDR3 protein: CASRNPTPLSYEQYF